The clone carrying this TCR beta chain was recorded only once. Its specificity is unknown. Amplification used 60 Vbeta primers and 13 Jbeta primers. TCRdb's copy holds only in-frame clones and misses some; the assay was immunoSEQ multiplex PCR. Of about 78,000 clones detected, about four fifths appear once; the ten largest clones hold less than 40%. This record comes from a study of cytomegalovirus exposure and HLA in healthy donors. Study results and limitations: A later analysis showed HLA-associated TCR beta chains outstripping equally common others in clonal expansion. One later analysis reportedly identified an Asian-associated ancestry cluster that showed fewer N-insertions than the roughly 620-donor mean. The authors later linked a missense DCLRE1C variant to TCR beta V- and J-gene trimming.

In germline, CDR1 is SGHTA, CDR2 FQGNSA. This CDR3 has 14 amino acids. The V gene end was trimmed by 3 bases and the J gene end by 3 bases; junction bases not matched to a gene: 4. This chain uses TRBV7-2 with TRBJ2-7, with 8 bases lining up with TRBD1. Sequenced: PBMCs. The source is a man aged 45-65 years in good health and CMV-seropositive. CDR3 coding DNA: TGTGCCAGCAGCTTCGGCAGGGGGCGCTACGAGCAGTACTTC. It yields the protein CASSFGRGRYEQYF.